This T cell receptor (beta chain) was sequenced during a study of shared clonotypes between healthy human individuals. Overall study findings and caveats: Among donors, clonotype sharing was expected to be affected by sequencing depth.

TCRdb's copy holds only in-frame clones and misses some; the assay was immunoSEQ multiplex PCR. The repertoire includes 400,000 to 550,000 clones, 79% of them detected once, and 9.5% to 15% sits in the top ten. Trimming took 0 bases from V and 10 from J, leaving 18 bases between them. The germline V gene encodes CDR1 SGHDN and CDR2 FVKESK. The CDR3 sequence is 15 residues long. Concerning this clone: Antigen unknown.

Within Nashville, Tennessee resided all donors, each a Caucasian adult. Extraction of genomic DNA in unsorted samples used about 90 million PBMCs. The origin of this receptor is a woman aged 35 to 49 in good health. Some clones in this sample may be carry-over from other donors' samples. This chain joins TRBV14 and TRBJ1-1, with D perhaps TRBD1 (5 bases). Material for sequencing was PBMCs. The CDR3 spells CASSQDGGRSGLAFF. In DNA form, the CDR3 reads TGTGCCAGCAGCCAAGACGGGGGACGGTCCGGGCTAGCTTTCTTT. The entire variable domain, with the rest obtained from reference TRBV14 and TRBJ1-1, is as follows: EAGVTQFPSHSVIEKGQTVTLRCDPISGHDNLYWYRRVMGKEIKFLLHFVKESKQDESGMPNNRFLAERTGGTYSTLKVQPAELEDSGVYFCASSQDGGRSGLAFFGQGTRLTVV.